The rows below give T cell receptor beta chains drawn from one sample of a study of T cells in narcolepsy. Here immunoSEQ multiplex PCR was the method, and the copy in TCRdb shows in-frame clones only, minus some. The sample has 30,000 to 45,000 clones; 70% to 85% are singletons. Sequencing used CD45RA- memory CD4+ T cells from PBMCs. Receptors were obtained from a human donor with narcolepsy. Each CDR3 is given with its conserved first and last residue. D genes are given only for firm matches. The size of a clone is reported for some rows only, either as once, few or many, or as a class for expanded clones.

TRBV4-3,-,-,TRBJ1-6,CASSQGGSGNSPLHF,TGCGCCAGCAGCCAAGGAGGGAGCGGTAATTCACCCCTCCACTTT
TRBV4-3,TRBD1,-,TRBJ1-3,CASSQPSGQVGNTIYF,TGCGCCAGCAGCCAGCCCTCTGGACAGGTCGGAAACACCATATATTTT
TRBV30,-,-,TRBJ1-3,CAWSEVRPGNTIYF,TGTGCCTGGAGTGAGGTGAGACCGGGAAACACCATATATTTT
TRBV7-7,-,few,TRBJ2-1,CASSPVGAGLYNEQFF,TGTGCTAGCAGCCCGGTGGGGGCTGGCTTATACAATGAGCAGTTCTTC
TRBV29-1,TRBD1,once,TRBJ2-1,CSTGQGSNEQFF,TGCAGCACTGGACAGGGTTCGAATGAGCAGTTCTTC
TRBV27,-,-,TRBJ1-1,CASSPPQGGAFF,TGTGCCAGCAGTCCTCCCCAGGGCGGAGCTTTCTTT
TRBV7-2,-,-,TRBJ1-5,CASSLEAGRGQPQHF,TGTGCCAGCAGCTTAGAAGCAGGGAGGGGACAGCCCCAGCATTTT
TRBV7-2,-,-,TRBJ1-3,CASSGMRGGNTIYF,TGTGCCAGCAGCGGGATGCGGGGCGGAAACACCATATATTTT
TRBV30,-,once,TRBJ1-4,CAWSIDEKLFF,TGTGCCTGGAGTATAGATGAAAAACTGTTTTTT
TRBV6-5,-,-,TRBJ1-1,CASRGVGGNTEAFF,TGTGCCAGCAGAGGGGTTGGAGGGAACACTGAAGCTTTCTTT
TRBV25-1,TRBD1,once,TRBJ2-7,CASRLGGPSSYEQYF,TGTGCCAGCAGGTTAGGGGGCCCCAGCTCCTACGAGCAGTACTTC
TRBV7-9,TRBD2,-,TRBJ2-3,CASSKGTSGDDTQYF,TGTGCCAGCAGCAAGGGGACTAGCGGGGATGATACGCAGTATTTT
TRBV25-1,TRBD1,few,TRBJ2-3,CASSLGTGTDTQYF,TGTGCCAGCAGCCTTGGGACAGGGACAGATACGCAGTATTTT
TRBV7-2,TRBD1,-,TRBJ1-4,CASTLRGLRDEKLFF,TGTGCCAGCACCCTGAGGGGGCTGCGGGATGAAAAACTGTTTTTT
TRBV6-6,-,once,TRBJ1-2,CASSLPDRSNYGYTF,TGTGCCAGCAGCCTCCCTGACAGGTCTAACTATGGCTACACCTTC
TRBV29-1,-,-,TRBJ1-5,CSVARQVDQPQHF,TGCAGCGTTGCACGACAGGTAGATCAGCCCCAGCATTTT
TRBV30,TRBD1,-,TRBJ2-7,CAWSPSQGRTYEQYF,TGTGCCTGGAGTCCATCACAGGGGCGGACCTACGAGCAGTACTTC
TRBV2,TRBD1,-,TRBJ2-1,CASSYRGSAYNEQFF,TGTGCCAGCAGTTACAGGGGATCTGCCTACAATGAGCAGTTCTTC
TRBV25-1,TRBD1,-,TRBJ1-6,CASSNPGQGVLPLHF,TGTGCCAGCAGTAATCCCGGACAGGGAGTTTTACCCCTCCACTTT
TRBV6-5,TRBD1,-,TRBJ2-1,CASSYSGTGRNEQFF,TGTGCCAGCAGCTATTCCGGGACAGGGAGAAATGAGCAGTTCTTC
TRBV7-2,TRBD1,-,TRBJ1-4,CASSSTGTGDEKLFF,TGTGCCAGCAGCTCAACCGGGACAGGGGATGAAAAACTGTTTTTT
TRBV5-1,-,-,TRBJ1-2,CASSLEGENYGYTF,TGCGCCAGCAGCTTGGAGGGCGAAAACTATGGCTACACCTTC
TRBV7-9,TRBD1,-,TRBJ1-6,CASSLGGTGNSPLHF,TGTGCCAGCAGCTTAGGGGGGACAGGTAATTCACCCCTCCACTTT
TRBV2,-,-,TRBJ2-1,CASGIGQSEQFF,TGTGCCAGCGGGATCGGACAGAGTGAGCAGTTCTTC
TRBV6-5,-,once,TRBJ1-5,CASSSTGNQPQHF,TGTGCCAGCAGTTCCACAGGGAATCAGCCCCAGCATTTT
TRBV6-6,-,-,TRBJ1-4,CASKWGTNEKLFF,TGTGCCAGCAAGTGGGGAACTAATGAAAAACTGTTTTTT
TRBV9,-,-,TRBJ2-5,CASSPNANPGTQYF,TGTGCCAGCAGCCCGAACGCCAACCCCGGGACCCAGTACTTC
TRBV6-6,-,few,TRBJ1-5,CSQRGSQPQHF,TGTTCTCAGAGGGGCAGCCAGCCCCAGCATTTT
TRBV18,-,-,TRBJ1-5,CASSPQTSNQPQHF,TGTGCCAGCTCACCACAGACTAGCAATCAGCCCCAGCATTTT
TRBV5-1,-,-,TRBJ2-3,CASSVAGRQDTQYF,TGCGCCAGCAGCGTGGCAGGCAGGCAGGATACGCAGTATTTT
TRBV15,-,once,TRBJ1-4,CATSRADEKLFF,TGTGCCACCAGCAGAGCCGATGAAAAACTGTTTTTT
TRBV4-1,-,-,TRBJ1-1,CASSQDLVVRDAEAFF,TGCGCCAGCAGCCAAGATCTGGTCGTCCGGGACGCTGAAGCTTTCTTT
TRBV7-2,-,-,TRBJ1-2,CASSSDVANYGYTF,TGTGCCAGCAGCTCGGACGTGGCTAACTATGGCTACACCTTC
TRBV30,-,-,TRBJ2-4,CAWSVQAGLNIQYF,TGTGCCTGGAGTGTACAGGCAGGGTTGAACATTCAGTACTTC
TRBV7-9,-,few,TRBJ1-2,CASGSSGALGYTF,TGTGCCAGCGGCTCTTCTGGGGCTCTAGGCTACACCTTC
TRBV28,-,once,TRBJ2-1,CASSPPDWHNEQFF,TGTGCCAGCAGTCCTCCCGACTGGCACAATGAGCAGTTCTTC
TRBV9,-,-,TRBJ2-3,CASSPSPSAADTQYF,TGTGCCAGCAGCCCGAGCCCCAGCGCGGCGGATACGCAGTATTTT
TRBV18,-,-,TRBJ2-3,CASSGGKGTDTQYF,TGTGCCAGCTCAGGGGGGAAAGGCACAGATACGCAGTATTTT
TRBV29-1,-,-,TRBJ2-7,CSVASGYEQYF,TGCAGCGTTGCCAGCGGCTACGAGCAGTACTTC
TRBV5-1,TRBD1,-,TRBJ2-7,CASSLYRGPYEQYF,TGCGCCAGCAGCTTGTATAGGGGGCCCTACGAGCAGTACTTC
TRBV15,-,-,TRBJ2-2,CATSRQGMDPNTGELFF,TGTGCCACCAGCAGACAGGGAATGGACCCGAACACCGGGGAGCTGTTTTTT
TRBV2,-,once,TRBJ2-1,CASRLQGDYNEQFF,TGTGCCAGCAGGTTACAGGGAGACTACAATGAGCAGTTCTTC
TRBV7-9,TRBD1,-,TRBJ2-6,CASSLSGQGAAGANVLTF,TGTGCCAGCAGCTTATCCGGACAGGGGGCGGCTGGGGCCAACGTCCTGACTTTC
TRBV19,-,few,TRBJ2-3,CASRLDRLNTDTQYF,TGTGCCAGTAGATTGGACAGACTGAACACAGATACGCAGTATTTT
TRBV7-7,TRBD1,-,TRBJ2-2,CASSKDPSGTDNTGELFF,TGTGCTAGCAGCAAAGACCCGTCCGGGACAGATAACACCGGGGAGCTGTTTTTT
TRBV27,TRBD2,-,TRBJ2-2,CASSFGGGGYTGELFF,TGTGCCAGCAGTTTTGGGGGCGGGGGGTACACCGGGGAGCTGTTTTTT
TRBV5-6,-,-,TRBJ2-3,CASSFPTSADTQYF,TGTGCCAGCAGCTTTCCGACTAGTGCAGATACGCAGTATTTT
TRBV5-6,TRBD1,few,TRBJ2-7,CATGTGGYEQYF,TGTGCCACCGGGACAGGGGGCTACGAGCAGTACTTC
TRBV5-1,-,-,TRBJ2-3,CASTPGGRVVTDTQYF,TGCGCCAGCACGCCGGGGGGCAGGGTGGTCACAGATACGCAGTATTTT
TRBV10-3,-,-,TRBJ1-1,CAIRFGARDGTEAFF,TGTGCCATCAGGTTCGGGGCCAGGGATGGAACTGAAGCTTTCTTT
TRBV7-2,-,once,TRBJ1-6,CASSLYRANSPLHF,TGTGCCAGCAGCTTATACAGGGCAAATTCACCCCTCCACTTT